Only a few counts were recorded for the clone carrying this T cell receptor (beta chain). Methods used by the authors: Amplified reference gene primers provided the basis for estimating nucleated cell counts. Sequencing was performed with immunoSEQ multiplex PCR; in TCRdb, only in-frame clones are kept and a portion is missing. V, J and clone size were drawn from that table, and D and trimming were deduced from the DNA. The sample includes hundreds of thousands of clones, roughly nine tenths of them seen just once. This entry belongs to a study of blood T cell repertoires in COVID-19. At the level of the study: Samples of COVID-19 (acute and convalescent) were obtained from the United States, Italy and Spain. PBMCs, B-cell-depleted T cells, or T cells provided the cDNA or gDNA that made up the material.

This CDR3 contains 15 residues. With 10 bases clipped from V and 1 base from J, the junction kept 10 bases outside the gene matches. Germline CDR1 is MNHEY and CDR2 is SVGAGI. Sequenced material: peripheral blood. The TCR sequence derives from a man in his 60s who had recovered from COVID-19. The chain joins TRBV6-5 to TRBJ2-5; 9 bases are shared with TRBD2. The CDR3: CANGREAGGQETQYF. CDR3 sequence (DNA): TGTGCCAACGGGCGGGAAGCGGGGGGCCAAGAGACCCAGTACTTC.